This TCR beta chain appears in the sequencing data of a study of cytomegalovirus exposure and HLA in healthy donors (dated by TCRdb to the late 2010s). The study in broad terms: According to an earlier analysis of 587 of the donors, 200 million or so T cells yielded roughly 100 million unique TCR beta sequences and approximately 300 Gb of sequence data. Roughly 300 gigabases of sequencing data and about 92 million unique TCR sequences made up an early release that covered 500 to 700 HLA-typed donors. Among the roughly 390 genotyped donors, approximately 81% belonged to the genetic ancestry cluster associated with self-reported Caucasian donors. The aim of the study was to test whether cataloging public T cell receptors could identify signatures of past pathogen exposure. The T cell repertoires of 670 or so subjects were profiled by immunosequencing and related to cytomegalovirus serostatus. In addition to the first cohort of around 670 subjects, a separate validation cohort of around 110 different subjects was used. To predict cytomegalovirus infection status, the study brought together high-throughput TCR immunosequencing, statistical association of individual TCRs with disease status, and machine learning. To study patterns of TCR occurrence, a later analysis re-analyzed previously published TCR beta repertoires from around 670 donors and added high-resolution HLA genotyping. In the later analysis, no new phenotypic data were used to find candidate immune exposures; instead, reliance was placed on TCR beta sequences and their occurrence across donors. An earlier analysis of 587 of the donors used high-throughput TCR beta sequencing to judge whether each TCR beta V gene segment behaved as functional or pseudogenic. Donor age, sex, ethnicity and CMV serostatus were collected together with the repertoire data. A later genetic analysis used genome-wide SNP genotypes for about 55% of the 666 donors, treating that subset as a discovery cohort. All discovery cohort repertoires had been generated on a single sequencing platform. Both class I and class II loci were covered by HLA typing, at four-digit resolution. Typing coverage differed by locus: A, B, C, DRB1 and DQB1 were typed in roughly 629-630 donors, DQA1 in approximately 520, DPA1 in some 610, and DPB1 in around 490. Roughly five DR-DQ haplotypes were handled as single units for association and clustering because linkage in the cohort was strong. Among about 360 genotyped donors of the cohort, an average of about 240,000 unique TCR beta nucleotide sequences were sequenced per donor, roughly a sixth of them non-productive. General study outcomes and caveats: Most TCR sequences were observed very rarely across donors, whereas some public TCRs were present in many individuals. Roughly uniform sequencing depth across donors was assumed in presence/absence analyses, although this assumption may not hold. A further reported finding was that TCR beta sequences accurately predicted the HLA-A and HLA-B alleles for most subjects in the first cohort. Only TCR beta chains were sequenced in this cohort, and the absence of alpha or paired-chain data limited detectable features. The study gave a list of around 170 TCR beta chains associated with cytomegalovirus. In an earlier analysis of about 540 of the donors, most TCR beta V segments were observed in productive rearrangements about 90% or about 30% of the time, broadly matching IMGT annotations. CMV serostatus was the only immune exposure information available for the cohort. In a later analysis, TCR association rates were found to vary across HLA loci, with the most associated TCRs seen for DRB1 alleles and the fewest for HLA-C alleles. The 87-base-pair reads could not distinguish some IMGT-functional V segments, including TRBV6-2 and TRBV6-3, so those segments were excluded. In a later genetic analysis, a missense DCLRE1C variant was associated with V-gene and J-gene trimming of TCR beta chains, and the association was replicated in an independent cohort. A later analysis reported that several top co-occurrence clusters appeared linked to parvovirus B19, influenza, CMV and Epstein-Barr virus. Approximately 18 rarely observed V segments, including chromosome 9 orphons, were excluded from the earlier analysis of several hundred of the donors because counts were too low. The classifier was reported to diagnose cytomegalovirus status with high specificity and sensitivity in both the original and validation cohorts. Correlated functional status among segregating V segments might reflect linkage disequilibrium, but an unknown experimental factor could not be ruled out. According to a later analysis, most CMV-associated TCR beta chains appeared to be HLA-restricted, and the HLA associations seemed to be driven largely by CMV exposure. The authors suggested that the approach could potentially be extended to other disease states and immunological phenotypes. The sequencing pipeline was judged likely to have produced a cluster of highly shared sequence variants as a technical artifact. A later analysis associated 17,000 or so TCR beta sequences with specific HLA alleles at a false discovery rate of 0.05. Compared with equally common non-associated chains, HLA-associated TCR beta chains in a later analysis were more clonally expanded and had lower generation probabilities. Compared with the roughly 720-donor mean, donors in an Asian-associated ancestry cluster had fewer N-insertions in productive TCRs, according to a later genetic analysis. When HLA alleles, especially DR and DQ, strongly co-occurred, TCR associations were difficult to assign to individual alleles. Because HLA typing was missing for some donors at each locus, association tests included only the typed subset. In vitro tests confirmed that a few of the cytomegalovirus-associated TCR beta chains recognize cytomegalovirus antigens.

In regard to this clone: It has no known antigen specificity. Base quality data are lacking; no much larger clone is found one base away.

The cohort was made up of around 720 healthy bone marrow donors. All cohort members were sampled while nominally healthy, although unrecorded immune exposures were likely present. The donor was CMV seropositive and was included in the group of 250 to 350 seropositive cohort members. Each donor provided a peripheral blood sample, and peripheral blood mononuclear cells were used for TCR beta sequencing. Genomic DNA extraction from the blood cell samples was performed with the Qiagen DNeasy Blood Extraction Kit. The library was generated by the immunoSEQ multiplex PCR assay. For the multiplex PCR, a mixture combining 60 forward primers for TCR Vbeta segments and 13 reverse primers for TCR Jbeta segments was used. A multiplex PCR assay on genomic DNA amplified the CDR3 region of rearranged TCR beta genes. Amplified TCR beta libraries were sequenced as 87-base-pair reads on the Illumina HiSeq System. The paper's processing steps were these. In a later analysis, tens of millions of unique TCR beta chains were counted across the 500 to 700 repertoires, and roughly 9.9 million of these chains were shared by at least two donors. Raw reads were error-corrected and collapsed into unique sequences by a nearest-neighbor algorithm in which closely related sequences were merged to remove PCR and sequencing errors. V, D and J gene segments were assigned by aligning CDR3 sequences to IMGT reference sequences. Each retained sequence needed at least a six-nucleotide match to both a V gene segment and a J gene segment. Rearrangements were classified as productive when the CDR3 lacked stop codons and remained in frame with V and J, and all other rearrangements were classified as non-productive. Following IMGT convention, CDR3 was defined as the stretch from the second conserved V-encoded cysteine up to the conserved J-encoded phenylalanine. Sequences without an unambiguous match to a single V gene segment were excluded from the earlier analysis of 500 to 700 of the donors. In an earlier analysis of approximately 590 of the donors, V segments were called functional above 56.7% productive rearrangements and were called segregating when the between-donor standard deviation exceeded 5%. A statistical classification framework was built for diagnosing cytomegalovirus status from the catalog of TCR beta chain sequences. In a later analysis, TCR nucleotide sequences were compared against IMGT/GENE-DB human TR gene sequences so that V and J genes could be assigned. In a later analysis, CDR3 sequences and most-parsimonious VDJ recombination scenarios were assigned using the TCRdist pipeline. A later analysis defined each TCR beta chain by its CDR3 amino acid sequence plus V-gene family, and excluded reads lacking a unique V-gene family. A later analysis removed 592 highly shared, low-generation-probability nucleotide sequences to deal with suspected cross-contamination and a sequencing artifact. In a later analysis, a clonal expansion index for each public chain was calculated from normalized within-repertoire ranks of inferred template counts. In a later analysis, generation probabilities were computed using a VDJ recombination model fitted to out-of-frame rearrangements, and the results were checked against IGoR. Hypergeometric tests were used in a later analysis to score TCR-TCR, TCR-HLA and TCR-CMV co-occurrence, with a repertoire-size bias correction applied to the TCR pairs. In a later analysis, false discovery rates were estimated by permuting HLA or CMV assignments 20 times. In a later analysis, co-occurring TCRs were grouped using DBSCAN, with TCRdist sequence similarity added in when clustering inside HLA-allele-positive subsets. Co-occurrence clustering excluded repertoires with fewer than 30,000 or more than 120,000 public chains, plus five with anomalous nucleotide sharing. The clones in this table, taken by TCRdb from immuneACCESS, are in-frame only. Not every clone is retained; where verified, under half of the shortfall comes from an unresolved V gene, and the cause of the rest is unknown. For V, J and clone size, that table is used; D and trimming come from the DNA. For this sample the table gives some 65,000 clones, of which roughly 80% were detected only once. Under 3% of the sample lies in the top ten.

CDR1 and CDR2 (SGHTA, FQGNSA) derive from the germline V gene. V lost 5 bases and J lost 3 bases; the stretch between them is 14 bases long. Including cysteine and phenylalanine, the CDR3 has 14 amino acids. Here the CDR3 DNA is all that survives: 42 bases in frame from base 1. The clonotype was recovered from a girl aged 10 to 17 in good health and CMV-seropositive. The rearranged segments are TRBV7-2 and TRBJ2-7; a tentative D call is TRBD1 (6 bases match). Sequenced sample: PBMCs. This receptor has the CDR3 CASSRDRTYYEQYF. The DNA reads as follows: TGTGCCAGCAGCCGAGACAGGACTTACTACGAGCAGTACTTC.